This section outlines one T cell receptor beta chain sequence together with its context. Its antigen remains unidentified. Base qualities are not at hand, and no much larger clone is one base apart. The same CDR3 can be traced to other DNA sequences in this sample. These data originate in a study of blood T cell repertoires in COVID-19 (TCRdb year 2020). About the study as a whole: Samples from collaborators originated in the United States, Italy and Spain and spanned both the acute and convalescent phases of COVID-19. The sample metadata nearly always contained a de-identified subject ID, COVID-19 status, age in years and sex. The repertoires were released in a freely available public database intended as a resource for research on the immune response to SARS-CoV-2. The samples were drawn from two sources: the first 160 participants of the ongoing ImmuneRACE study, and approximately 1,300 subjects contributed by 6 global collaborators. Where available, HLA class I and class II types were taken from metadata supplied by the sample provider and were not determined by assay-based typing. Subjects who had been exposed to COVID-19, were actively infected with it, or had recovered from it provided the deeply sampled blood TCRbeta repertoires that made up the dataset. The material from the prospective study consisted of cDNA or gDNA derived from T cells, B-cell-depleted T cells, or PBMCs. Results and caveats for the whole study, not just this receptor: How much clinical and demographic metadata was included differed by source and by participant, and the metadata was provided uncurated.

The germline V gene (reference sequence) supplies CDR1 GTSNPN and CDR2 SVGIG. The germline ends are 8 bases apart after V is trimmed by 2 bases and J by 6 bases. Measured from the cysteine to the phenylalanine, the CDR3 is 13 residues long. Only the CDR3 part of the read is kept: 39 bases, read in frame from the first base. Whole blood was collected in K2EDTA tubes by collaborating institutions according to the institutions' own protocols. For TCRbeta analysis, collaborators shipped samples as frozen whole blood, isolated PBMCs, or DNA extracted from either of those sample types. TCRbeta CDR3 regions were amplified from genomic DNA using the immunoSEQ Assay, a bias-controlled multiplex PCR. In the source study's methods: The number of nucleated cells in each sample was estimated from the amplification of reference gene primers within the assay. To quantify the absolute abundance of each unique TCRbeta CDR3 rearrangement, sequence reads were collapsed and filtered. For each sample, productive Simpson clonality was calculated as the square root of Simpson's diversity index over productive rearrangements. This is the immuneACCESS table as TCRdb keeps it, with only in-frame sequences that have V and J called. A part of the clones is gone; compared with another copy, unresolved V genes explain less than half, and the rest is unexplained. The D gene and trimming were derived from the DNA, and the V and J assignments and clone size from that table. This sample gives about 440,000 clones in total; roughly 89% of them show up just once. The biggest ten clones account for 4% to 4.5% of the sample.

The TCR comes from a woman in her twenties or thirties with acute or convalescent COVID-19. The chain was built from TRBV30 and TRBJ1-6; a weak D assignment points to TRBD1 (5 bases agree). Sequenced sample: peripheral blood. The encoded CDR3 is CAWSLQGNSPLHF. The nucleotides are TGTGCCTGGAGTCTTCAGGGTAATTCACCCCTCCACTTT.